This T cell receptor (beta chain) was captured by sequencing in a study of shared T cell receptors in the human thymus. Clones were sequenced by immunoSEQ multiplex PCR, and TCRdb holds only the in-frame ones, with some missing. Of 700,000 or so clones in the sample, 75% to 90% were seen once. The CDR3 loop spans 15 amino acids. Trimming removed 7 bases at V and 0 bases at J, with 15 bases between. Germline CDR1 and CDR2: MNHNS and SASEGT. This same sample was also taken into another study, of human thymus T cells. That paper adds: Those donating were healthy Finnish infants in corrective surgery for congenital heart defects. Surgeons resected thymus tissue during corrective heart surgery. Thymic and blood repertoires showed apparently biased V and J gene usage. Unrelated individuals were reported by related research to share highly overlapping thymic repertoires.

The clonotype originates from a girl less than two years old with a congenital heart defect. The rearrangement uses TRBV6-1 and TRBJ1-1, with D unresolved. The sequenced sample was thymocytes. CDR3 sequence: CASTRHEQLNTEAFF. The CDR3 region has the DNA TGTGCCAGCACCCGACACGAACAATTGAACACTGAAGCTTTCTTT.